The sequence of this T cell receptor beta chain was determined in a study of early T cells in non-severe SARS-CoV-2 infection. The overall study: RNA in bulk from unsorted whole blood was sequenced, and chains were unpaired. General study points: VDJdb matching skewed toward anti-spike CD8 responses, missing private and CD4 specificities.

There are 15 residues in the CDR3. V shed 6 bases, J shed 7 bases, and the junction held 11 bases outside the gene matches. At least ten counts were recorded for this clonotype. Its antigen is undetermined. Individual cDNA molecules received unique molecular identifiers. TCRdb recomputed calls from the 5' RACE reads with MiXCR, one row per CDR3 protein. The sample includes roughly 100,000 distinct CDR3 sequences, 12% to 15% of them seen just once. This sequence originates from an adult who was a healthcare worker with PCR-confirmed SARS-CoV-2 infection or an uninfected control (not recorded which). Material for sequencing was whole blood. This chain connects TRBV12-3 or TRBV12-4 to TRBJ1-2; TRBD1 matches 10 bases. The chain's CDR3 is CASSLTTGGISGYTF. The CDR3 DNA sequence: TGTGCCAGCAGCCTCACGACAGGGGGCATTTCTGGCTACACCTTC.